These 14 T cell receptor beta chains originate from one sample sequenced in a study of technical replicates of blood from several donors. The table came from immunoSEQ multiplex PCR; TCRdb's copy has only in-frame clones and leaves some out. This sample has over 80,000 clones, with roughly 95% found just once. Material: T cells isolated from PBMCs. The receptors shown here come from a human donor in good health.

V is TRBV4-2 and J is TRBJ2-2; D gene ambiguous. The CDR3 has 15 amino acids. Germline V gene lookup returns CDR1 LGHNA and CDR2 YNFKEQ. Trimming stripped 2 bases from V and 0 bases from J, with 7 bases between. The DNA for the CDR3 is TGTGCCAGCAGCCAACGGTTAACGAACACCGGGGAGCTGTTTTTT. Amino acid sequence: CASSQRLTNTGELFF.

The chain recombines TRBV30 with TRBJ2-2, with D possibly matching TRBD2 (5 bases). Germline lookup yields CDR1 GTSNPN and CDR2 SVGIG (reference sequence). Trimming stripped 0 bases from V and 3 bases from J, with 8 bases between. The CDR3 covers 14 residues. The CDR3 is CAWSVRADTGELFF. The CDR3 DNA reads TGTGCCTGGAGTGTACGAGCGGACACCGGGGAGCTGTTTTTT.

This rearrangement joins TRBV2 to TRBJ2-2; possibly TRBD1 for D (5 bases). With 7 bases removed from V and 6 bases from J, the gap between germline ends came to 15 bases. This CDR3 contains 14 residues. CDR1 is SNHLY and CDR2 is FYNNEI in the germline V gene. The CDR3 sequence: CASTKSGYAGELFF. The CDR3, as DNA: TGTGCCAGCACAAAGTCAGGGTACGCCGGGGAGCTGTTTTTT.

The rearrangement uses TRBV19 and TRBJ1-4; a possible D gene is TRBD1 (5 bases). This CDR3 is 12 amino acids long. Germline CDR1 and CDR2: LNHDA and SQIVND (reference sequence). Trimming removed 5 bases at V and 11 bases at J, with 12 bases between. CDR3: CASSPRGRKLFF. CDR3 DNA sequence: TGTGCCAGTAGTCCTAGGGGAAGGAAACTGTTTTTT.

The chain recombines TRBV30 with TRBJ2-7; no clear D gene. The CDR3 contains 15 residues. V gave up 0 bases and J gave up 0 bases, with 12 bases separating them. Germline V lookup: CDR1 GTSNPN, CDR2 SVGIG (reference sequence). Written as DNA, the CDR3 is TGTGCCTGGAGTGTATTCGCTTGGAGCTCCTACGAGCAGTACTTC. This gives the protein CAWSVFAWSSYEQYF.

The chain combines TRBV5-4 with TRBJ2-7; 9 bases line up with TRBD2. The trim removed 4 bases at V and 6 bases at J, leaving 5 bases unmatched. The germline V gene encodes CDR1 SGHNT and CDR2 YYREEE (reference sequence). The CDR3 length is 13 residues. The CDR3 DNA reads TGTGCCAGCAGCAAGGGACTAGCAAGCGAGCAGTACTTC. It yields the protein CASSKGLASEQYF.

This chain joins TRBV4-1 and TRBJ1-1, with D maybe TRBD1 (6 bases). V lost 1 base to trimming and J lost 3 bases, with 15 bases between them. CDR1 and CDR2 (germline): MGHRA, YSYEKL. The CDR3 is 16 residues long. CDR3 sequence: CASSQVPGGVYTEAFF. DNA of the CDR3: TGCGCCAGCAGCCAAGTCCCGGGGGGCGTCTACACTGAAGCTTTCTTT.

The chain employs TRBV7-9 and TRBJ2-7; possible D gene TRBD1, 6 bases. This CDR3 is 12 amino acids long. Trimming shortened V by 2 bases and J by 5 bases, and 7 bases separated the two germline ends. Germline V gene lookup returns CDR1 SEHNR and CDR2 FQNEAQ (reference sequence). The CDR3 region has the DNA TGTGCCAGCAGCTTAAACAGGGACGAGCAGTACTTC. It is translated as CASSLNRDEQYF.

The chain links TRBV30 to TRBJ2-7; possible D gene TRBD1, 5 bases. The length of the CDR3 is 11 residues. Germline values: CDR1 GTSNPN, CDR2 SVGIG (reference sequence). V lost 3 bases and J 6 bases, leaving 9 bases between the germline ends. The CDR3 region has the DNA TGTGCCTGGAGGGAACAGGTCGAGCAGTACTTC. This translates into CAWREQVEQYF. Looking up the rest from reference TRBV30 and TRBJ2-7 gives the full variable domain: SQTIHQWPATLVQPVGSPLSLECTVEGTSNPNLYWYRQAAGRGLQLLFYSVGIGQISSEVPQNLSASRPQDRQFILSSKKLLLSDSGFYLCAWREQVEQYFGPGTRLTVT.

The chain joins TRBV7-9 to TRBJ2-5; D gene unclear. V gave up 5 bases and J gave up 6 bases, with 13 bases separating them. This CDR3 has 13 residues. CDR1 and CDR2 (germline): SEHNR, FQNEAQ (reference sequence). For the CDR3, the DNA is TGTGCCAGCAGCCCAGGATCCGATCAGACCCAGTACTTC. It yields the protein CASSPGSDQTQYF.

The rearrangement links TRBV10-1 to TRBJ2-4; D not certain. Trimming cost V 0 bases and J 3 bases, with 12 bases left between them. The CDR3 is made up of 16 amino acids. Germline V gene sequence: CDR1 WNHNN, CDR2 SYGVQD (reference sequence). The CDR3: CASSESTNRSKNIQYF. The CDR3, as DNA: TGCGCCAGCAGTGAGTCGACGAACCGGAGCAAAAACATTCAGTACTTC.

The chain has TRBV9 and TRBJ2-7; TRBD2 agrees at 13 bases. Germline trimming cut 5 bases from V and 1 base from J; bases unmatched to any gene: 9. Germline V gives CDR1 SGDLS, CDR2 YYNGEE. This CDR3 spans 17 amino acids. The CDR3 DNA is TGTGCCAGCAGTCCGAGACTAGCGGGAGGTGGTTCCTACGAGCAGTACTTC. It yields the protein CASSPRLAGGGSYEQYF.

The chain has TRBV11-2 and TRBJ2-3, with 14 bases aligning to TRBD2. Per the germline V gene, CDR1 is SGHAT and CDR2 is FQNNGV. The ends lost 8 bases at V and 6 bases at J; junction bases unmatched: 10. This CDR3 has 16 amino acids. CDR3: CASGWEGLAGADTQYF. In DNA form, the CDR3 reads TGTGCCAGCGGATGGGAGGGACTAGCGGGAGCTGATACGCAGTATTTT.

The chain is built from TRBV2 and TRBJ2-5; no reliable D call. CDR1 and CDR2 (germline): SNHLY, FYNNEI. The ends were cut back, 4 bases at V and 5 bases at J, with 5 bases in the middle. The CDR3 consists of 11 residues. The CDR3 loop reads CASSVMETQYF. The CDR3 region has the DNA TGTGCCAGCAGTGTAATGGAGACCCAGTACTTC.